These 22 T cell receptor beta chains were all obtained from the same sample, sequenced in a study of T cell clonality in common variable immunodeficiency. The table came from immunoSEQ multiplex PCR; TCRdb's copy has only in-frame clones and leaves some out. The sample presents 52,000 or so clones, none singletons. Sequencing was carried out using peripheral blood mononuclear cells. The receptor set was obtained from a person between 18 and 75 years old in good health.

This clone was found a few times. The CDR3 end lies 3 residues beyond the end of the read and is filled in from the germline J gene. The chain carries TRBV18 and TRBJ2-5; 9 bases agree with TRBD2. Germline trimming cut 1 base from V and 3 bases from J; bases unmatched to any gene: 6. CDR1 is KGHSH, CDR2 LQKENI, per germline. This CDR3 region has 16 residues. CDR3 DNA, as far as it was read: TGTGCCAGCTCACCACTGGGACTAGCTATGGAAGAGACC. It yields the protein CASSPLGLAMEET. The full CDR3 is CASSPLGLAMEETQYF.

This clone was picked up a small number of times. CDR3 region: CASSVSTRGTGEGGYTF. The DNA read from the CDR3 is TGCGCCAGCAGCGTCTCTACCCGCGGGACAGGCGAAGGAGGC. The chain recombines TRBV5-1 with TRBJ1-2, with 8 bases that match TRBD1. The read ends 3 residues early relative to the CDR3; the germline J gene fills the gap. The V gene's germline CDR1 is SGHRS and CDR2 YFSETQ. The CDR3 contains 17 residues. Full variable domain (missing parts from reference TRBV5-1 and TRBJ1-2): KAGVTQTPRYLIKTRGQQVTLSCSPISGHRSVSWYQQTPGQGLQFLFEYFSETQRNKGNFPGRFSGRQFSNSRSEMNVSTLELGDSALYLCASSVSTRGTGEGGYTFGSGTRLTVV.

This clone has at least ten counts. The CDR3 end falls 3 residues outside the read, so it is completed with the germline J gene. V and J are TRBV20-1 and TRBJ2-1; D might be TRBD2 (6 bases). This CDR3 comprises 15 residues. Germline lookup yields CDR1 DFQATT and CDR2 SNEGSKA (reference sequence). Trimming removed 6 bases from V and 6 bases from J, with 21 bases in between. CDR3 bases read: TGCAGTGCGCGAAGAGCGGGTGCCACCCTCAATGAG. Protein sequence: CSARRAGATLNE. The whole CDR3 sequence reads CSARRAGATLNEQFF.

This clone was counted many times. The CDR3 is cut off 3 residues early in the read; its end comes from the germline J gene. The rearrangement uses TRBV20-1 and TRBJ2-1; the match to TRBD2 covers 7 bases. The length of the CDR3 is 14 residues. Losses at the gene ends were 3 bases for V and 6 bases for J; bases not matched to a gene: 8. Per germline, CDR1 DFQATT and CDR2 SNEGSKA (reference sequence). The CDR3 region is CSARAGVFGNEQFF. CDR3 DNA, as far as it was read: TGCAGTGCTAGGGCGGGAGTTTTCGGCAATGAG.

This clone was seen ten or more times. The read halts 3 residues ahead of the CDR3 end, with the missing end drawn from the germline J gene. This chain links TRBV19 with TRBJ1-5; TRBD1 might be the D (6 bases). Trimming took 3 bases from V and 4 from J, leaving 10 bases between them. There are 14 residues in the CDR3. CDR1 is LNHDA and CDR2 is SQIVND in the germline V gene (reference sequence). Incomplete CDR3 DNA: TGTGCCAGTAGTATCTACAGGGATAATCAGCCC. It is translated as CASSIYRDNQP. Given in full, the CDR3 is CASSIYRDNQPQHF.

This clone was recorded at least ten times. The read halts 3 residues ahead of the CDR3 end, with the missing end drawn from the germline J gene. The chain carries TRBV28 and TRBJ1-2, with D possibly TRBD1 on 6 matching bases. This CDR3 has 14 amino acids. Trimming removed 1 base at V and 6 bases at J, with 12 bases between. The germline CDR1 and CDR2 sequences are MDHEN and SYDVKM. The CDR3 sequence: CASSLSGRGDGYTF. The sequenced CDR3 bases are TGTGCCAGCAGTTTATCGGGCAGGGGAGATGGC.

At least ten counts were recorded for this clone. The CDR3 extends 3 residues past the end of the read, so its final part is completed from the germline J gene. This chain joins TRBV7-9 and TRBJ2-1, with D perhaps TRBD1 (5 bases). This CDR3 is 15 amino acids long. Germline V gene sequence: CDR1 SEHNR, CDR2 FQNEAQ (reference sequence). V was shortened by 1 base and J by 8 bases, with 15 bases between the two germline ends. Incomplete CDR3 DNA: TGTGCCAGCAGCTTAGTTTCAGGGTTGGGCGATGAG. It codes for CASSLVSGLGDE. In full, the CDR3 is CASSLVSGLGDEQFF.

This clone was counted a few times. The observed sequence ends 3 residues before the CDR3 terminus, with the missing tail filled in from the germline J gene. Within the sample, other DNA sequences also encode this same CDR3. This sequence joins TRBV18 and TRBJ1-2, with unresolved D. This CDR3 has 14 residues. V lost 8 bases and J lost 6, with 19 bases in between. Germline V gene sequence: CDR1 KGHSH, CDR2 LQKENI. The sequenced CDR3 bases are TGTGCCAGCCAAACGCCCCCCTCGAGGGATGGC. Amino acid sequence: CASQTPPSRDG. The whole CDR3 reads CASQTPPSRDGYTF.

This clone was seen more than once but under ten times. The DNA read from the CDR3 is TGTGCCAGCAGTGAGGGTCAGGTTAATTCACCA. Translated: CASSEGQVNSP. The whole CDR3 region reads CASSEGQVNSPLFF. The chain recombines TRBV6-1 with TRBJ1-4; D unclear. The CDR3 end lies 3 residues beyond the end of the read and is filled in from the germline J gene. The CDR3 has 14 residues. CDR1 and CDR2 from the germline V gene are MNHNS and SASEGT.

This clone was detected many times. The CDR3 goes on 3 residues after the read ends, and that part is filled in from the germline J gene. The chain links TRBV19 to TRBJ2-7; D gene ambiguous. V was trimmed by 6 bases and J by 4 bases, leaving 19 bases between them. CDR1 is LNHDA and CDR2 is SQIVND in the germline V gene (reference sequence). The CDR3 is 15 amino acids. CDR3 bases read: TGTGCCAGTAGGTCGAACAACCGTATCCCATACGAG. This translates into CASRSNNRIPYE. The CDR3 in its entirety is CASRSNNRIPYEQYF. Full variable domain (outside the CDR3, taken from reference TRBV19 and TRBJ2-7): DGGITQSPKYLFRKEGQNVTLSCEQNLNHDAMYWYRQDPGQGLRLIYYSQIVNDFQKGDIAEGYSVSREKKESFPLTVTSAQKNPTAFYLCASRSNNRIPYEQYFGPGTRLTVT.

In this sample, this clone turned up many times. Read coverage stops 3 residues before the CDR3 terminus; the germline J gene supplies the remainder. This chain links TRBV5-1 with TRBJ1-6, with D unresolved. The V end was cut by 8 bases, the J end by 7 bases, with 10 bases between. Per germline, CDR1 SGHRS and CDR2 YFSETQ. The CDR3 contains 12 residues. CDR3 DNA (partial): TGCGCCAGTAGACACCAGAATTCACCC. Its translation is CASRHQNSP. The complete CDR3 protein is CASRHQNSPLHF. The variable domain in full, with the rest retrieved from reference TRBV5-1 and TRBJ1-6, is KAGVTQTPRYLIKTRGQQVTLSCSPISGHRSVSWYQQTPGQGLQFLFEYFSETQRNKGNFPGRFSGRQFSNSRSEMNVSTLELGDSALYLCASRHQNSPLHFGNGTRLTVT.

With regard to this clone: The sample holds other DNA sequences that translate to the same CDR3. CDR3 protein: CSGRPDRATEAFF. Incomplete CDR3 DNA: TGCAGTGGCCGCCCGGACAGGGCCACTGAA. The J gene is TRBJ1-1, the V gene TRBV20-1, with 8 nucleotides matching TRBD1. The read terminates 3 residues before the CDR3 end, so the remaining end is supplied by the germline J gene. The CDR3 has 13 amino acids. CDR1 DFQATT and CDR2 SNEGSKA come from the germline V gene (reference sequence). The junction had 8 bases not matched to a gene; V was cut back by 7 bases and J by 4 bases.

Many counts were recorded for this clone. The CDR3 is cut off 3 residues early in the read; its end comes from the germline J gene. This rearrangement joins TRBV5-6 to TRBJ2-3, with 8 bases that match TRBD2. The germline V gene has CDR1 SGHDT and CDR2 YYEEEE. The CDR3 is made up of 15 amino acids. CDR3 DNA (partial): TGTGCCAGCAGCTTGGGACTAGCGAGCCAAGAGACG. Its protein product is CASSLGLASQET. The whole CDR3 reads CASSLGLASQETQYF.

There are many counts of this clone. The read halts 3 residues ahead of the CDR3 end, with the missing end drawn from the germline J gene. The chain is built from TRBV7-2 and TRBJ1-4; D is possibly TRBD1 (5 bases). The V end was cut by 5 bases, the J end by 8 bases, with 18 bases between. Germline V gene sequence: CDR1 SGHTA, CDR2 FQGNSA. The CDR3 covers 15 residues. The sequenced CDR3 bases are TGTGCCAGCAGCCTCCGAGGAGGGGAGGGGGAAAAA. Its protein is CASSLRGGEGEK. The CDR3 as a whole reads CASSLRGGEGEKLFF.

This clone was seen ten or more times. With the read ending 3 residues before the CDR3 end, the germline J gene is used to fill in that end. The V gene is TRBV9, the J gene TRBJ2-1; a weak D match, TRBD2 (5 bases). Germline CDR1 is SGDLS and CDR2 is YYNGEE. V gave up 4 bases and J gave up 1 base, with 12 bases separating them. The CDR3 is made up of 15 amino acids. CDR3 region: CASSLRTSSYNEQFF. CDR3 DNA, as far as it was read: TGTGCCAGCAGCTTGAGGACTTCATCCTACAATGAG.

This clone occurred a few times. CDR3 DNA (partial): TGTGCCAGCTCACTGGACAGGGCCAACACTGAA. Translating it yields CASSLDRANTE. In full, the CDR3 is CASSLDRANTEAFF. The genes are TRBV18 and TRBJ1-1, with 8 bases fitting TRBD1. The read falls 3 residues short of the CDR3 end, and the missing part is taken from the germline J gene. The CDR3 totals 14 residues. V shed 4 bases, J shed 2 bases, and the junction held 3 bases outside the gene matches. Germline loops: CDR1 KGHSH, CDR2 LQKENI.

The table lists this clone with many counts. The missing CDR3 end, 3 residues past where the read stops, is filled in from the germline J gene. J is TRBJ1-2 and V is TRBV7-2; D gene unclear. V lost 5 bases and J 2 bases, leaving 12 bases between the germline ends. The CDR3 is 14 residues long. Per the germline V gene, CDR1 is SGHTA and CDR2 is FQGNSA. Here the CDR3 reads CASSPRLANYGYTF. Partial CDR3 DNA: TGTGCCAGCAGCCCCCGACTTGCAAACTATGGC.

The sample holds many counts of this clone. Coverage ceases 3 residues before the CDR3 finishes, and the germline J gene fills in the end. The V gene is TRBV6-1, the J gene TRBJ1-2; D might be TRBD1 (5 bases). Between the trimmed V and J ends, which lost 4 bases and 4 bases, there was a span of 16 bases. The CDR3 has 15 amino acids. Germline V gene sequence: CDR1 MNHNS, CDR2 SASEGT. CDR3 bases read: TGTGCCAGCAGTGCCCCCGGGGGGGATGTCTATGGC. As protein: CASSAPGGDVYG. The full CDR3 is CASSAPGGDVYGYTF.

This clone was seen many times. The read stops 3 residues short of the end of the CDR3; the missing end is completed from the germline J gene. This chain joins TRBV20-1 and TRBJ2-1; TRBD2 aligns across 8 bases. V lost 3 bases to trimming and J lost 8 bases; unmatched junction nucleotides: 3. CDR1 and CDR2 (germline): DFQATT, SNEGSKA (reference sequence). CDR3 length equals 12 residues. The sequenced part of the CDR3 DNA is TGCAGTGCTAGCCTGGGACTAGATGAG. As protein: CSASLGLDE. Given in full, the CDR3 is CSASLGLDEQFF.

Note on this clone: The read is 3 residues too short to cover the CDR3 end, so that end is filled in from the germline J gene. The gene calls are TRBV11-2 and TRBJ1-5; D is unresolved. This CDR3 has 14 amino acids. Germline V lookup: CDR1 SGHAT, CDR2 FQNNGV. V shed 1 base and J shed 8 bases, with 12 bases lying between them. The CDR3 sequence is CASSLGRHGEPQHF. CDR3 DNA, as far as it was read: TGTGCCAGCAGCTTAGGCCGACACGGGGAGCCC. Full variable domain (missing parts from reference TRBV11-2 and TRBJ1-5): EAGVAQSPRYKIIEKRQSVAFWCNPISGHATLYWYQQILGQGPKLLIQFQNNGVVDDSQLPKDRFSAERLKGVDSTLKIQPAKLEDSAVYLCASSLGRHGEPQHFGDGTRLSIL.

Many counts were recorded for this clone. The read comes to an end 3 residues before the CDR3 does, leaving the germline J gene to fill in the end. The J gene is TRBJ2-5, the V gene TRBV7-3; D uncertain. Per germline, CDR1 SGHTA and CDR2 FQGTGA. The ends were cut back, 1 base at V and 4 bases at J, with 7 bases in the middle. CDR3 size: 13 residues. CDR3 in amino acids: CASSLSPRETQYF. Partial CDR3 DNA: TGTGCCAGCAGCTTAAGCCCGCGAGAGACC.

The table lists this clone with many counts. The sequenced fragment ends 3 residues before the CDR3 boundary, so the rest is inferred from the germline J gene. The chain links TRBV7-9 to TRBJ1-1; 7 nucleotides line up with TRBD1. Unmatched junction bases numbered 5, after V lost 6 bases and J lost 1 base. The germline V gene has CDR1 SEHNR and CDR2 FQNEAQ (reference sequence). This CDR3 has 14 residues. The part of the CDR3 DNA that was read is TGTGCCAGCAGAAGGGGACAGACGAACACTGAA. Amino acid sequence: CASRRGQTNTE. The CDR3 in its entirety is CASRRGQTNTEAFF.